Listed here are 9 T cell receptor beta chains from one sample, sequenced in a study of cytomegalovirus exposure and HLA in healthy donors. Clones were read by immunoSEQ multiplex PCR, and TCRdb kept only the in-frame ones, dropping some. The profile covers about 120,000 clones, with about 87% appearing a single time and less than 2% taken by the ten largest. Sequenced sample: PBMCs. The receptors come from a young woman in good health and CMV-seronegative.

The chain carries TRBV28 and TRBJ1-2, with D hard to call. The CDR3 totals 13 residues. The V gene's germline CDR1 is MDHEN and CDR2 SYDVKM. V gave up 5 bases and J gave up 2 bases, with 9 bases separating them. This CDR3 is CASSGSRNYGYTF. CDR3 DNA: TGTGCCAGCAGTGGGAGCAGGAACTATGGCTACACCTTC.

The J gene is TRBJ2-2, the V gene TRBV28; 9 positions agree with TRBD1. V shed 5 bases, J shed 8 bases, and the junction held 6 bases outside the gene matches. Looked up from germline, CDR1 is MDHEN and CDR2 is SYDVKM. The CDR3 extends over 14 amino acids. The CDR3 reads CASSRDGQGGELFF. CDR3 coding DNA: TGTGCCAGCAGTCGGGACGGACAGGGGGGGGAGCTGTTTTTT.

CDR3 DNA sequence: TGTGCCAGCAGCCCCAAGGGTTCGGGACTAGCCTTTTTGGATACGCAGTATTTT. Its translation is CASSPKGSGLAFLDTQYF. The chain has TRBV7-3 and TRBJ2-3; 9 positions agree with TRBD2. The CDR3 totals 18 residues. Looked up from germline, CDR1 is SGHTA and CDR2 is FQGTGA. V dropped 5 bases and J dropped 6; count of bases not matched to a gene: 18. Complete variable domain (other parts from reference TRBV7-3 and TRBJ2-3): GAGVSQTPSNKVTEKGKYVELRCDPISGHTALYWYRQSLGQGPEFLIYFQGTGAADDSGLPNDRFFAVRPEGSVSTLKIQRTERGDSAVYLCASSPKGSGLAFLDTQYFGPGTRLTVL.

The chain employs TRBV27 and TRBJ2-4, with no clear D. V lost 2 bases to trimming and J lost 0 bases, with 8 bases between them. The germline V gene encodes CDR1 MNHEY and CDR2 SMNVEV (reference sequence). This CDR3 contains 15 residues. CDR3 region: CASSLLGVAKNIQYF. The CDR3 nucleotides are TGTGCCAGCAGTTTACTGGGCGTAGCCAAAAACATTCAGTACTTC.

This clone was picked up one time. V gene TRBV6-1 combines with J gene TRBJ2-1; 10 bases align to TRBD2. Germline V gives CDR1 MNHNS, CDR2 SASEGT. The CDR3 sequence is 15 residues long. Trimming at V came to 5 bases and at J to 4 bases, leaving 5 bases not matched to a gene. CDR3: CASSLSGGLYNEQFF. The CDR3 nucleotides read TGTGCCAGCAGTCTTAGCGGGGGGTTGTACAATGAGCAGTTCTTC.

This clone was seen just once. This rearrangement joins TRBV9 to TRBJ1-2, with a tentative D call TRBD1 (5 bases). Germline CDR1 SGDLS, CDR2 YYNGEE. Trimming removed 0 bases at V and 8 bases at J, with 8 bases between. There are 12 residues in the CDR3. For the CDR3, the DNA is TGTGCCAGCAGCGTAGCCGGGGGAGGCTACACCTTC. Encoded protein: CASSVAGGGYTF. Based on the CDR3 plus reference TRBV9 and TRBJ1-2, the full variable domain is DSGVTQTPKHLITATGQRVTLRCSPRSGDLSVYWYQQSLDQGLQFLIQYYNGEERAKGNILERFSAQQFPDLHSELNLSSLELGDSALYFCASSVAGGGYTFGSGTRLTVV.

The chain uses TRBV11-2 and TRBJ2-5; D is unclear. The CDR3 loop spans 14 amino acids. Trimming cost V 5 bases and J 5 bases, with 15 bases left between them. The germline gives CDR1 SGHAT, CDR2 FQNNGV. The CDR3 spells CASSLTLGRETQYF. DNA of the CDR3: TGTGCCAGCAGCCTAACTTTGGGCCGGGAGACCCAGTACTTC.

CDR3 sequence: CAWSLQGSAGELFF. The CDR3, as DNA: TGTGCCTGGAGTCTACAGGGGAGCGCCGGGGAGCTGTTTTTT. This chain links TRBV30 with TRBJ2-2; TRBD1 agrees at 7 bases. The junction had 6 bases not matched to a gene; V was cut back by 2 bases and J by 6 bases. The CDR3 covers 14 residues. Germline V gene data show CDR1 as GTSNPN and CDR2 as SVGIG (reference sequence).

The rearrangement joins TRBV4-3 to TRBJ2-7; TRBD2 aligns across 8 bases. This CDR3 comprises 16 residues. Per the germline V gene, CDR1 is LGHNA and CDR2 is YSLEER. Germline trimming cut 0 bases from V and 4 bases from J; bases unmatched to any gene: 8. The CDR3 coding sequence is TGCGCCAGCAGCCAAGATAGCAGCGGGAGCCTTTACGAGCAGTACTTC. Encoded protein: CASSQDSSGSLYEQYF.